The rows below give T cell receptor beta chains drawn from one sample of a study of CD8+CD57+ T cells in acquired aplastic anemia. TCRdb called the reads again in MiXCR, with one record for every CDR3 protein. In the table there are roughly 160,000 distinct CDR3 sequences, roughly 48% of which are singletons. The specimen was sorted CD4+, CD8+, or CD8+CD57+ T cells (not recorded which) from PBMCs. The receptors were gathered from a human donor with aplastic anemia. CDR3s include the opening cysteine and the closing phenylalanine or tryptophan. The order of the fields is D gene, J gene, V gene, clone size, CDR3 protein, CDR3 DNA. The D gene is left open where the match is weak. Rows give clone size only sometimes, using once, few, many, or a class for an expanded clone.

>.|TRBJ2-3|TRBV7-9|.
CASSLPGTDTQYF
TGTGCCAGCAGCTTGCCAGGGACAGATACGCAGTATTTT
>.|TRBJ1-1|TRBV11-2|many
CASSLTGQTRPEAFF
TGTGCCAGCAGCTTAACTGGACAAACTAGACCTGAAGCTTTCTTT
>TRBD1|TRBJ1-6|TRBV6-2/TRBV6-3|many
CASSYTTGASSYNSPLHF
TGTGCCAGCAGTTACACAACAGGGGCGAGCTCCTATAATTCACCCCTCCACTTT
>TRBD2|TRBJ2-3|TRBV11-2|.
CASSKGLAGLTDAQYF
TGTGCCAGCAGCAAGGGACTAGCGGGACTCACGGATGCGCAGTATTTT
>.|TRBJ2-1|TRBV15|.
CATSRDRGPSYNEQFF
TGTGCCACCAGCAGAGACAGGGGACCCTCCTACAATGAGCAGTTCTTC
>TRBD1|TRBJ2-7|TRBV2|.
CASSNTGETQQYF
TGTGCCAGCAGTAATACAGGGGAAACCCAACAGTACTTC
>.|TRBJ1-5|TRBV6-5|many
CASSYDGNQPQHF
TGTGCCAGCAGTTACGACGGCAATCAGCCCCAGCATTTT
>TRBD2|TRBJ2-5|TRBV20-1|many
CSAPSERGVETQYF
TGCAGTGCTCCCTCCGAGCGGGGGGTGGAGACCCAGTACTTC
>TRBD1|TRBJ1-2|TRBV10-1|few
CASSESTGGLYGYTF
TGCGCCAGCAGTGAGTCTACAGGGGGCTTATATGGCTACACCTTC
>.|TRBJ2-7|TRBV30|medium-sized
CAWSSSYAQYF
TGTGCCTGGAGTTCCTCCTACGCGCAGTACTTC
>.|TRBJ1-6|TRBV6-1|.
CASRGFGGLNSPLHF
TGTGCCAGCAGGGGGTTTGGGGGTCTCAATTCACCCCTCCACTTT
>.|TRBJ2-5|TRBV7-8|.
CASSLLEETQYF
TGTGCCAGCAGCTTATTGGAAGAGACCCAGTACTTC
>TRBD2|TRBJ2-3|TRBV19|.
CASSMGNSGSVTDTQYF
TGTGCCAGTAGTATGGGAAATAGCGGGAGTGTTACAGATACGCAGTATTTT
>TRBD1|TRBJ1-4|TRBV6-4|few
CASSPTGAPNEKLFF
TGTGCCAGCAGTCCAACAGGGGCCCCCAATGAAAAACTGTTTTTT
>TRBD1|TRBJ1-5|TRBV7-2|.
CASSLVRRGDSPQHF
TGTGCCAGCAGCTTAGTGCGGAGGGGGGACAGTCCCCAGCATTTT
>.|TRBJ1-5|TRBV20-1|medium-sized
CSAGGGNQPQHF
TGCAGTGCAGGAGGGGGGAATCAGCCCCAGCATTTT
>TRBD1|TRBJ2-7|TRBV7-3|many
CASSFGGQGAGQYF
TGTGCCAGCAGCTTTGGAGGACAGGGGGCAGGACAGTACTTC
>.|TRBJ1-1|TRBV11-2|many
CASSRTGFNSEAFF
TGTGCCAGCAGCCGAACAGGCTTCAATTCTGAAGCTTTCTTT
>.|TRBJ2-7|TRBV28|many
CASTDTRRPYEQYF
TGTGCCAGCACCGACACGCGTAGGCCCTACGAGCAGTACTTC
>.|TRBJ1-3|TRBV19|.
CASSSGTTGNTIYF
TGTGCCAGTAGTTCAGGGACGACTGGAAACACCATATATTTT
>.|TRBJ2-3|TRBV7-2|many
CASSLARSGGLSTDTQYF
TGTGCCAGCAGCTTAGCGCGGTCGGGGGGCCTTAGCACAGATACGCAGTATTTT
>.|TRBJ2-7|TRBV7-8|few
CASSVGQNEQYF
TGTGCCAGCAGCGTTGGACAGAACGAGCAGTACTTC
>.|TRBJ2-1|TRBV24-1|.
CATSDSDREQFF
TGTGCCACCAGTGATTCGGACAGAGAGCAGTTCTTC
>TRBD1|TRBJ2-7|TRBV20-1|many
CSAEATQGSYEQYF
TGCAGTGCGGAAGCAACACAGGGGTCCTACGAGCAGTACTTC
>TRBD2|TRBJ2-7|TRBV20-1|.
CSARIASGGNPYEQYF
TGCAGTGCTAGAATAGCTAGCGGGGGGAACCCCTACGAGCAGTACTTC
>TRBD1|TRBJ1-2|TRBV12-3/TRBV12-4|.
CASGSDRTYGYTF
TGTGCCAGCGGATCGGACAGGACCTATGGCTACACCTTC
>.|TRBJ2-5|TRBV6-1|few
CASKFRGNWQETQYF
TGTGCCAGCAAGTTTAGGGGGAATTGGCAAGAGACCCAGTACTTC
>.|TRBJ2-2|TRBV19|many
CASSNLPGGLGGELFF
TGTGCCAGTAGTAACCTCCCTGGGGGCTTGGGCGGGGAGCTGTTTTTT
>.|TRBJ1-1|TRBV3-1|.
CASSQDTRNTEAFF
TGTGCCAGCAGCCAAGATACAAGGAACACTGAAGCTTTCTTT
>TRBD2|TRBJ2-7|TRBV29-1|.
CSVGGGGGGYEQYF
TGCAGCGTTGGTGGCGGCGGGGGGGGGTACGAGCAGTACTTC
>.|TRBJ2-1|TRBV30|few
CAWSPKENNEQFF
TGTGCCTGGAGTCCAAAGGAGAACAATGAGCAGTTCTTC
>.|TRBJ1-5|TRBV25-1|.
CASSVDYQPQHF
TGTGCCAGCAGTGTGGATTATCAGCCCCAGCATTTT
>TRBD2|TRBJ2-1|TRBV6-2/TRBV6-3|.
CASSRAGGLYNEQFF
TGTGCCAGCAGTCGAGCGGGAGGCCTGTACAATGAGCAGTTCTTC
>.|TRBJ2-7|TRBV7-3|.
CASSLSLSYEQYF
TGTGCCAGCAGCTTATCCCTCTCCTACGAGCAGTACTTC
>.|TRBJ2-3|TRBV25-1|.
CASSESSADTQYF
TGTGCCAGCAGTGAATCCAGCGCAGATACGCAGTATTTT
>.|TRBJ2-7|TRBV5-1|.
CASSDVSGLSYEQYF
TGCGCCAGCAGCGATGTCAGCGGCTTGAGCTACGAGCAGTACTTC
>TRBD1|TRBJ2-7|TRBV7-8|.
CASSARTGQIYEQYF
TGTGCCAGCAGCGCCCGGACAGGCCAGATCTACGAGCAGTACTTC
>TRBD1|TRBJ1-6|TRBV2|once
CASFDRGNNSPLHF
TGTGCCAGCTTTGACAGGGGGAATAATTCACCCCTCCACTTT
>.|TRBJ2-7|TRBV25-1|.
CASSPNRGRLYF
TGTGCCAGCAGTCCGAACAGAGGAAGGTTGTACTTC
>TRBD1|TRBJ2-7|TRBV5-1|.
CASSLANDRGRDEQYF
TGCGCCAGCAGCTTGGCCAACGACAGGGGGAGGGACGAGCAGTACTTC
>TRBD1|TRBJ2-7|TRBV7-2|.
CASSQQGVYEQYF
TGTGCCAGCAGCCAACAGGGGGTGTACGAGCAGTACTTC
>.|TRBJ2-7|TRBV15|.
CATSRYLPHGGTPYEQYF
TGTGCCACCAGTCGCTACCTACCACATGGAGGGACTCCCTACGAGCAGTACTTC
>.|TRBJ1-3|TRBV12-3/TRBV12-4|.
CASSFRALAGNTIYF
TGTGCCAGCAGTTTTCGGGCGTTAGCTGGAAACACCATATATTTT
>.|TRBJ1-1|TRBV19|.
CASSTRVGDTEAFF
TGTGCCAGTAGTACTAGGGTCGGGGACACTGAAGCTTTCTTT
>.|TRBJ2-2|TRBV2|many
CASSDNTGELFF
TGTGCCAGCAGTGATAACACCGGGGAGCTGTTTTTT
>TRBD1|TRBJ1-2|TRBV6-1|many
CASSPDRARDGYTF
TGTGCCAGCAGTCCCGACAGGGCTAGGGATGGCTACACCTTC
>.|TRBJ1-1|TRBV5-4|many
CASSSEGGNTEAFF
TGTGCCAGCAGCTCGGAGGGGGGGAACACTGAAGCTTTCTTT
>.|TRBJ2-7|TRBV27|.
CASSLMVGSYEQHF
TGTGCCAGCAGTTTAATGGTGGGATCCTACGAGCAGCACTTC
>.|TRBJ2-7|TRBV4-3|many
CASSQDLGTNKQYF
TGCGCCAGCAGCCAAGATTTGGGGACAAACAAGCAGTACTTC
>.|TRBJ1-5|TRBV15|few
CATSRAGGGQPQHF
TGTGCCACCAGCAGAGCTGGGGGCGGTCAGCCCCAGCATTTT
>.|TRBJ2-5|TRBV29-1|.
CSGGKEETQYF
TGCAGCGGGGGAAAAGAAGAGACCCAGTACTTC
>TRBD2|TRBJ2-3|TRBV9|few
CASSVGAGDYPDTQYF
TGTGCCAGCAGCGTAGGGGCGGGGGATTACCCAGATACACAGTATTTT
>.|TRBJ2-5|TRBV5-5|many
CASSLDVGETQYF
TGTGCCAGCAGCTTGGACGTGGGAGAGACCCAGTACTTC
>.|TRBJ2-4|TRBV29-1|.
CSVAGRAKNIQYF
TGCAGCGTTGCAGGGAGAGCCAAAAACATTCAGTACTTC
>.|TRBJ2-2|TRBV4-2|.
CASSQYRDTGELFF
TGTGCCAGCAGCCAGTACAGGGACACCGGGGAGCTGTTTTTT
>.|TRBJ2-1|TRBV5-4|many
CASSANFDNEQFF
TGTGCCAGCAGCGCGAACTTCGACAATGAGCAGTTCTTC
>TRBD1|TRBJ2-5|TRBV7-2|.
CASRGQGVWTQYF
TGTGCCAGCAGGGGACAGGGTGTCTGGACCCAGTACTTC
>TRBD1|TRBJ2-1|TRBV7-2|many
CASSYDRGDEQFF
TGTGCCAGCAGCTACGACAGGGGGGATGAGCAGTTCTTC
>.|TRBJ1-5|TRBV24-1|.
CATSVGGDRGQPQHF
TGTGCCACCAGCGTTGGAGGGGATCGAGGGCAGCCCCAGCATTTT